This T cell receptor (beta chain) was recorded in a study of radiotherapy plus CTLA-4 blockade in lung cancer. Study background: Patients showed objective responses in about 20% of cases and disease control in around 30%.

The table came from immunoSEQ multiplex PCR; TCRdb's copy has only in-frame clones and leaves some out. The sample contains about 85,000 clones, around 87% of which appear only once. Treatment of patients with chemo-refractory metastatic non-small-cell lung cancer consisted of focal radiation plus CTLA-4 blockade with ipilimumab. Findings and limits, study-wide: Radiotherapy with ipilimumab was followed by blood expansion of tumor-derived clones. Early shifts in blood T cell clones, with interferon-beta, reportedly predicted response best.

Germline loops: CDR1 LGHNA, CDR2 YNFKEQ. The germline V and J ends were trimmed by 0 bases and 8 bases, with 11 bases remaining between them. The CDR3 spans 14 residues. This clone was seen only a few times. Its antigen remains unknown. The sample consisted of peripheral blood, taken from a patient treated with radiotherapy plus ipilimumab. The chain carries TRBV4-2 and TRBJ1-3; D unclear. This sequence originates from a human donor with non-small cell lung cancer who had a partial response to radiotherapy plus ipilimumab. The CDR3 DNA sequence: TGTGCCAGCAGCCAAGAGCGCTTAGAGGACACCATATATTTT. Translation: CASSQERLEDTIYF.